The rows below give T cell receptor beta chains drawn from one sample of a study of sequential checkpoint blockade in melanoma. The protocol was immunoSEQ multiplex PCR, while the TCRdb copy is restricted to in-frame clones and leaves out a portion. The sample lists approximately 20,000 clones, 60% to 75% seen once, with under 5% in the top ten. The source material was tumor tissue (inferred from file names), sampled from a patient given nivolumab and ipilimumab in sequence. Receptors were obtained from a human donor with melanoma. The conserved cysteine and the conserved F or W are not part of the CDR3 here. Each record gives: V gene, clone size, J gene, CDR3 protein. Clone size, where shown, is once, few, many, or a class for clones that have expanded.

V gene: TRBV11-3; clone size: -; J gene: TRBJ2-7; CDR3 protein: ASSPTGGPGEQY
V gene: TRBV19; clone size: -; J gene: TRBJ2-3; CDR3 protein: ASSPRTSGGVSDTQY
V gene: TRBV6-8; clone size: once; J gene: TRBJ2-1; CDR3 protein: ASSPGGQASFSYNEQF
V gene: TRBV11-1; clone size: -; J gene: TRBJ1-5; CDR3 protein: ASSLVAAVYSNQPQH
V gene: TRBV23-1; clone size: -; J gene: TRBJ2-3; CDR3 protein: ASSLFPGASMY
V gene: TRBV28; clone size: few; J gene: TRBJ2-6; CDR3 protein: ASSRLQRASGQGSGANVLT
V gene: TRBV6-8; clone size: -; J gene: TRBJ1-1; CDR3 protein: ASGTTENTEAF
V gene: TRBV6-8; clone size: -; J gene: TRBJ2-3; CDR3 protein: ASSYKGTSTDTQY
V gene: TRBV7-6; clone size: -; J gene: TRBJ1-5; CDR3 protein: ASSSGTEVQPQH
V gene: TRBV25-1; clone size: -; J gene: TRBJ1-4; CDR3 protein: ASSEWGGGIADEKLF
V gene: TRBV6-8; clone size: -; J gene: TRBJ2-7; CDR3 protein: AISDYPASYEQY
V gene: TRBV18; clone size: -; J gene: TRBJ2-7; CDR3 protein: ASSPTTPYEQY
V gene: TRBV5-1; clone size: -; J gene: TRBJ1-4; CDR3 protein: ASSTGEVANEKLF